What follows are 13 T cell receptor beta chains derived from one specimen sequenced in a study of technical replicates of blood from several donors. Only in-frame clones appear in the TCRdb table, and some are missing; sequencing was by immunoSEQ multiplex PCR. The table lists some 66,000 clones, roughly 90% of them singletons, with 4% to 5% in the top ten. The sequenced sample consisted of PBMCs. The receptors were sampled from a human donor in good health. Some clones in this sample may be carry-over from other donors' samples.

The J gene is TRBJ2-7, the V gene TRBV14; 7 positions agree with TRBD2. The length of the CDR3 is 17 residues. Germline V gene lookup returns CDR1 SGHDN and CDR2 FVKESK. With V trimmed by 3 bases and J by 3 bases, 14 bases remained unmatched. The CDR3 here is CASSHNSASGRHYEQYF. The CDR3 DNA sequence: TGTGCCAGCAGCCATAATTCTGCTAGCGGACGACACTACGAGCAGTACTTC.

The chain carries TRBV7-2 and TRBJ2-5, with 8 positions matching TRBD2. The CDR3 sequence is 15 residues long. Germline assignment: CDR1 SGHTA and CDR2 FQGNSA. Trimming removed 5 bases from V and 5 bases from J; junction bases left unmatched: 10. CDR3 sequence: CASSRGGRGTETQYF. In DNA, the CDR3 is TGTGCCAGCAGCCGGGGGGGCAGGGGCACGGAGACCCAGTACTTC.

This chain links TRBV7-2 with TRBJ2-1; 12 bases are shared with TRBD2. The CDR3 spans 15 residues. Per the germline V gene, CDR1 is SGHTA and CDR2 is FQGNSA. Trimming removed 4 bases from V and 3 bases from J; junction bases left unmatched: 1. The CDR3 DNA follows: TGTGCCAGCAGCTCGGGACTAGCGGGCTACAATGAGCAGTTCTTC. Its protein product is CASSSGLAGYNEQFF.

The chain employs TRBV11-3 and TRBJ1-1, with D perhaps matching TRBD1 (5 bases). Trimming stripped 1 base from V and 6 bases from J, with 9 bases between. Per germline, CDR1 SGHNT and CDR2 YENEEA. This CDR3 is built from 13 residues. The CDR3 DNA is TGTGCCAGCAGCTTAGTTGGGGCTTCTGAAGCTTTCTTT. Its translation: CASSLVGASEAFF.

DNA of the CDR3: TGTGCCTGGGGGAGGGGCGGCTACGAGCAGTACTTC. It translates to CAWGRGGYEQYF. This chain uses TRBV30 with TRBJ2-7; 7 nucleotides line up with TRBD2. CDR3 length: 12 amino acids. The germline gives CDR1 GTSNPN, CDR2 SVGIG (reference sequence). J was trimmed by 3 bases and V by 5 bases; bases with no gene match: 4.

The rearrangement links TRBV7-3 to TRBJ2-2; 8 nucleotides line up with TRBD2. The CDR3 length is 15 residues. With V trimmed by 6 bases and J by 7 bases, 10 bases remained unmatched. Germline V lookup: CDR1 SGHTA, CDR2 FQGTGA. The CDR3 region is CASSSAPGGGGELFF. Here the CDR3 DNA reads TGTGCCAGCAGTTCAGCCCCGGGGGGGGGCGGGGAGCTGTTTTTT.

The chain recombines TRBV7-3 with TRBJ2-3; TRBD2 is a possible D gene (5 bases). Germline V gene sequence: CDR1 SGHTA, CDR2 FQGTGA. The ends were cut back, 5 bases at V and 1 base at J, with 10 bases in the middle. The CDR3 runs to 14 residues. The CDR3 nucleotides are TGTGCCAGCAGCCCCGTGCGGGGCACAGATACGCAGTATTTT. This encodes CASSPVRGTDTQYF. The variable domain in full, with the rest retrieved from reference TRBV7-3 and TRBJ2-3, is GAGVSQTPSNKVTEKGKYVELRCDPISGHTALYWYRQSLGQGPEFLIYFQGTGAADDSGLPNDRFFAVRPEGSVSTLKIQRTERGDSAVYLCASSPVRGTDTQYFGPGTRLTVL.

This clone has just a few counts. The chain has TRBV7-8 and TRBJ2-7; 7 bases are a match to TRBD1. The J segment lost 3 bases and the V segment lost 5 bases, leaving 4 bases of the junction unmatched. Germline V gene data show CDR1 as SGHVS and CDR2 as FQNEAQ. The CDR3 consists of 13 residues. DNA for the CDR3: TGTGCCAGCAGCGAGGGACAGCTCTACGAGCAGTACTTC. This translates into CASSEGQLYEQYF.

This sequence joins TRBV15 and TRBJ2-3; TRBD2 is a possible D gene (6 bases). The germline V gene has CDR1 LNHNV and CDR2 YYDKDF (reference sequence). V dropped 1 base and J dropped 5 bases, with 13 bases sitting between them. The CDR3 is 15 amino acids. The CDR3: CATSRGQGGLDTQYF. The CDR3 region has the DNA TGTGCCACCAGCAGAGGTCAGGGAGGTCTAGATACGCAGTATTTT.

A word on this clone: At one boundary the junction diverges from the germline segment, which might be a read error. The rearrangement uses TRBV7-9 and TRBJ2-7; 8 bases agree with TRBD2. This CDR3 is built from 16 residues. Germline V gene sequence: CDR1 SEHNR, CDR2 FQNEAQ (reference sequence). The CDR3 bases are TGTGCCAGCAGCGGAACTATAGCGGGATTCCCCTACGAGCTGTACTTC. It codes for CASSGTIAGFPYELYF.

The chain has TRBV19 and TRBJ2-3; 8 nucleotides match TRBD2. This CDR3 has 15 amino acids. The V segment lost 5 bases and the J segment 5 bases; nucleotides outside the gene matches: 9. The germline gives CDR1 LNHDA, CDR2 SQIVND (reference sequence). The chain's CDR3 is CASSFREGLLDTQYF. The CDR3 coding sequence is TGTGCCAGTAGTTTTCGGGAGGGCCTGTTAGATACGCAGTATTTT.

The chain carries TRBV7-3 and TRBJ2-1; 8 positions match TRBD2. This CDR3 contains 15 residues. The V gene's germline CDR1 is SGHTA and CDR2 FQGTGA. The V gene end was trimmed by 5 bases and the J gene end by 7 bases; junction bases not matched to a gene: 10. The CDR3 reads CASSPGVAGPNEQFF. Written as DNA, the CDR3 is TGTGCCAGCAGCCCCGGAGTAGCGGGGCCTAATGAGCAGTTCTTC.

The gene calls are TRBV4-3 and TRBJ2-3; 15 nucleotides line up with TRBD2. Germline CDR1 and CDR2: LGHNA and YSLEER. The CDR3 spans 18 residues. After removal of 0 bases from V and 0 bases from J, the junction contained 1 base not matched to a gene. Written as DNA, the CDR3 is TGCGCCAGCAGCCAAGAAGGGACTAGCGGGGGGAGCACAGATACGCAGTATTTT. Translating gives CASSQEGTSGGSTDTQYF.